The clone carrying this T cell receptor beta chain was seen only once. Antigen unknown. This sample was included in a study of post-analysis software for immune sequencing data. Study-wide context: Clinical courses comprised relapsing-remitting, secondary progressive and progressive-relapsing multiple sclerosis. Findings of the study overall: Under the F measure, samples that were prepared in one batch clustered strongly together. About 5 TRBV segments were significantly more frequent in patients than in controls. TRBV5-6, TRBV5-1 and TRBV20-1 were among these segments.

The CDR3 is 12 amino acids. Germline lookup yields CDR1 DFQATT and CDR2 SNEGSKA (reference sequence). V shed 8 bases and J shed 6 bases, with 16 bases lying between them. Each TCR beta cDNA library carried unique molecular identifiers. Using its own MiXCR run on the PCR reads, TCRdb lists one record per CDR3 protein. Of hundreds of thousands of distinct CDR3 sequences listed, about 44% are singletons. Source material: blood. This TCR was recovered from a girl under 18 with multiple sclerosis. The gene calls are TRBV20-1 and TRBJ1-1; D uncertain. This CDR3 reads CSSGGSGPEAFF. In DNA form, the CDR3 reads TGCAGTAGCGGTGGGTCGGGCCCTGAAGCTTTCTTT.